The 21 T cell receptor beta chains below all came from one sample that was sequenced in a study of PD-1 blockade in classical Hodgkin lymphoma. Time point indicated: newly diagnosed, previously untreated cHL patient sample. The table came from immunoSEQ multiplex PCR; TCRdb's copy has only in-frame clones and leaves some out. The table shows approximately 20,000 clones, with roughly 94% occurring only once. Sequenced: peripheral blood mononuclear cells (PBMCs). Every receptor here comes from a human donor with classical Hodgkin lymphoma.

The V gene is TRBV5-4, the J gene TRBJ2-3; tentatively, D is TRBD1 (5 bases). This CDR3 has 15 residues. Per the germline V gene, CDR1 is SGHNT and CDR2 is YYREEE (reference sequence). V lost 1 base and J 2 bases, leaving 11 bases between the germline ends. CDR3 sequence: CASSLFQGPTDTQYF. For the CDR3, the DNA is TGTGCCAGCAGCTTGTTTCAGGGTCCCACAGATACGCAGTATTTT.

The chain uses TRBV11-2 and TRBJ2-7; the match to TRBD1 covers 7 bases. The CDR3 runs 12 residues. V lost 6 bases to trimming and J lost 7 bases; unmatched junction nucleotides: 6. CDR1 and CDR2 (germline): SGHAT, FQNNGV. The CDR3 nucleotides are TGTGCCAGCAGGTACAGGGGACCTGAGCAGTACTTC. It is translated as CASRYRGPEQYF.

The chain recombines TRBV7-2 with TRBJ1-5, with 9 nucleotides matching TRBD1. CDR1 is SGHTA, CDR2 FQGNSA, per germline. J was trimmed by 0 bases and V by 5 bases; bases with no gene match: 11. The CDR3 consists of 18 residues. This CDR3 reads CASSPRRQGGYSNQPQHF. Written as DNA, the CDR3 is TGTGCCAGCAGCCCGCGGCGACAGGGGGGATATAGCAATCAGCCCCAGCATTTT.

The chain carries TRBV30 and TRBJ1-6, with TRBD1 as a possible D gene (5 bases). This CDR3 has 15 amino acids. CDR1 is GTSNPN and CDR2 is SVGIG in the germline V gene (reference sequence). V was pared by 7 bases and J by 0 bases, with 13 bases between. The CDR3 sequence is CASDLQGSYNSPLHF. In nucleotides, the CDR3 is TGTGCCTCAGACCTCCAGGGCTCCTATAATTCACCCCTCCACTTT.

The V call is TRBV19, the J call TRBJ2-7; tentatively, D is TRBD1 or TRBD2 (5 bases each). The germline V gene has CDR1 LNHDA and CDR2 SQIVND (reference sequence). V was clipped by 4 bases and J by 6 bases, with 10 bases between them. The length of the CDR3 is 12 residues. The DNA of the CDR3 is TGTGCCAGTAGTAATTTTGGGGGCGAGCAGTACTTC. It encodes CASSNFGGEQYF.

The CDR3: CASSRTSGGGELFF. The CDR3 DNA follows: TGCGCCAGCAGCCGGACTAGCGGGGGCGGGGAGCTGTTTTTT. The rearrangement joins TRBV4-1 to TRBJ2-2; 13 bases are a match to TRBD2. The ends lost 4 bases at V and 7 bases at J; junction bases unmatched: 0. Germline assignment: CDR1 MGHRA and CDR2 YSYEKL. The CDR3 has 14 amino acids.

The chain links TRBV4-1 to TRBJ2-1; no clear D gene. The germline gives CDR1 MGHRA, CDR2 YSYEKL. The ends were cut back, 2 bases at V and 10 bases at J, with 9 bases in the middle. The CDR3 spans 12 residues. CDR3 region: CASSQPYREQFF. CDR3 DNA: TGCGCCAGCAGCCAACCTTACAGAGAGCAGTTCTTC.

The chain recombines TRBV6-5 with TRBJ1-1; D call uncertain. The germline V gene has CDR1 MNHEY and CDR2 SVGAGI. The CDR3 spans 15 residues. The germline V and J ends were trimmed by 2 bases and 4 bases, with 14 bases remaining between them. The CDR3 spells CASSYRAAWGTEAFF. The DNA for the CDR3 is TGTGCCAGCAGTTACAGGGCAGCCTGGGGCACTGAAGCTTTCTTT.

For the CDR3, the DNA is TGCGCCAGCAGCCCGCCCCAGGACAGGGTGAACTATGGCTACACCTTC. Amino acids: CASSPPQDRVNYGYTF. The chain links TRBV5-1 to TRBJ1-2; 8 nucleotides line up with TRBD1. The CDR3 spans 16 residues. Germline V gives CDR1 SGHRS, CDR2 YFSETQ. J gave up 2 bases and V 4 bases, and 10 bases lay outside the gene matches.

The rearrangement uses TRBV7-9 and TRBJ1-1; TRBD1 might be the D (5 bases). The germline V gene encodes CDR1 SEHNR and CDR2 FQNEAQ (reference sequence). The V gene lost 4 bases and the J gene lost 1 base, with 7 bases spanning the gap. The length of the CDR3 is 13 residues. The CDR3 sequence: CASSWDGNTEAFF. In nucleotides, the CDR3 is TGTGCCAGCAGCTGGGACGGGAACACTGAAGCTTTCTTT.

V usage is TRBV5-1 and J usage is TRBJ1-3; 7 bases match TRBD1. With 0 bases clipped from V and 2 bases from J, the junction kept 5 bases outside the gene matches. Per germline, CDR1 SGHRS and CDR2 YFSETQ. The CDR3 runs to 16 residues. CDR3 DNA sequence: TGCGCCAGCAGCTTGGCTTGGACAGGAGCTGGAAACACCATATATTTT. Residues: CASSLAWTGAGNTIYF.

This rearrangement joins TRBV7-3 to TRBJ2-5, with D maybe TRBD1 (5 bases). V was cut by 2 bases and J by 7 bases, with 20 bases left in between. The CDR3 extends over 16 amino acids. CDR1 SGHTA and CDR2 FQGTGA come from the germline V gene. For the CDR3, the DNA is TGTGCCAGCAGCTTACCCCCCCACCTACCAAGGGGGACCCAGTACTTC. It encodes CASSLPPHLPRGTQYF.

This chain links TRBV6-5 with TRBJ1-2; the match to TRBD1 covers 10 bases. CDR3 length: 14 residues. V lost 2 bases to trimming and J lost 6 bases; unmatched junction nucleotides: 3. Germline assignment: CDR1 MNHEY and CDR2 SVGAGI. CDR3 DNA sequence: TGTGCCAGCAGTTACCCGGGACAGGGGAATGGCTACACCTTC. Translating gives CASSYPGQGNGYTF.

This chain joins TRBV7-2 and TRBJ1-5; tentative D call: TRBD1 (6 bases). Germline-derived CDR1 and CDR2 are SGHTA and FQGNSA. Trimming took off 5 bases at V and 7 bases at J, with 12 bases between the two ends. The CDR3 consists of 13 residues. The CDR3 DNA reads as TGTGCCAGCAGCCCGGGACACGACCAGCCCCAGCATTTT. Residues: CASSPGHDQPQHF.

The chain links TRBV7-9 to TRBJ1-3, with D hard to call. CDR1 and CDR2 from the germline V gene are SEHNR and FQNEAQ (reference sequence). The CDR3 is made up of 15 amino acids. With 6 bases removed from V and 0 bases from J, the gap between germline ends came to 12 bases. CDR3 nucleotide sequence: TGTGCCAGCAGGTCCCAGGAGGGCTCTGGAAACACCATATATTTT. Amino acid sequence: CASRSQEGSGNTIYF.

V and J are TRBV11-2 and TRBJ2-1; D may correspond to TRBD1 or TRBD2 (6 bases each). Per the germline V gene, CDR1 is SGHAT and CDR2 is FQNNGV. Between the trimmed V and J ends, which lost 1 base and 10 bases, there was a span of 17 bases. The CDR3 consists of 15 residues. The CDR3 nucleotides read TGTGCCAGCAGCTTAGGCGCCGGGGGCACGAGGGAGCAGTTCTTC. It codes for CASSLGAGGTREQFF.

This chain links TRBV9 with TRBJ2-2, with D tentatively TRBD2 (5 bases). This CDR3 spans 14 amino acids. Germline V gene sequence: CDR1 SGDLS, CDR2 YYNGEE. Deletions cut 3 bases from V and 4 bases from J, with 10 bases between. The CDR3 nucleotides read TGTGCCAGCAGCGCAACGGGAAGCACCGGGGAGCTGTTTTTT. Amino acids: CASSATGSTGELFF.

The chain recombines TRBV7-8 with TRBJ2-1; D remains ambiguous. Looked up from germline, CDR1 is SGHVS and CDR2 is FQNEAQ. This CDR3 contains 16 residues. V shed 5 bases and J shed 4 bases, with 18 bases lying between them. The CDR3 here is CASSPIYEARYNEQFF. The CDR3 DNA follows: TGTGCCAGCAGCCCAATCTACGAGGCTCGATACAATGAGCAGTTCTTC.

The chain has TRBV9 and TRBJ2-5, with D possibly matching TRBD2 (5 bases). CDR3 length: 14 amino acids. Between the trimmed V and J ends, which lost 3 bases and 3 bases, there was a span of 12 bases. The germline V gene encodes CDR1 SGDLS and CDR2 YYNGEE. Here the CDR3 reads CASSAQDGKETQYF. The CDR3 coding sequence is TGTGCCAGCAGCGCCCAGGACGGGAAAGAGACCCAGTACTTC.

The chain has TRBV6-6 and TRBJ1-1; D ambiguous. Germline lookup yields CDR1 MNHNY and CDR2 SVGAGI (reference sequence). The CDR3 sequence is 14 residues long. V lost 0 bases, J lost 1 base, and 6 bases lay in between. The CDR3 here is CASSYSGRNTEAFF. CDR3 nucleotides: TGTGCCAGCAGTTACTCGGGTAGGAACACTGAAGCTTTCTTT.

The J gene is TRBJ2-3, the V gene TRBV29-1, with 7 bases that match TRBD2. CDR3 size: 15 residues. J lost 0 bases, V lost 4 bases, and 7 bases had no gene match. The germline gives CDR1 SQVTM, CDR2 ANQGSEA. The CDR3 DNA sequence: TGCAGCGTTGCCGCTAGCGGCACCAGCACAGATACGCAGTATTTT. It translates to CSVAASGTSTDTQYF.